Each of the 14 T cell receptor beta chains below was sequenced from the same sample in a study of T-cell memory formation after mild COVID-19. MiXCR, applied by TCRdb to the 5' RACE reads, yields one record per CDR3 protein. Found here are roughly 280,000 distinct CDR3 sequences, around 8% of them singletons; the top ten hold 20% to 25%. Specimen: PBMCs or a T cell subset sorted from them (not recorded which). Every receptor here comes from a man in his late teens or twenties who had mild COVID-19 (a few samples of this study predate the infection). Cell type and time point are not known.

This clonotype showed up just a few times. The V gene is TRBV12-3 or TRBV12-4, the J gene TRBJ1-5; D gene ambiguous. CDR3 length equals 15 residues. Trimming stripped 5 bases from V and 0 bases from J, with 11 bases between. The CDR3 region is CASSTDPNSNQPQHF. CDR3 sequence (DNA): TGTGCCAGCAGTACAGACCCGAATAGCAATCAGCCCCAGCATTTT.

V gene TRBV12-3 or TRBV12-4 combines with J gene TRBJ2-2; TRBD1 agrees at 9 bases. The ends lost 4 bases at V and 4 bases at J; junction bases unmatched: 1. CDR3 length: 14 residues. The CDR3 reads CASSSTGGTGELFF. CDR3 DNA: TGTGCCAGCAGTTCGACAGGGGGCACCGGGGAGCTGTTTTTT.

This chain connects TRBV20-1 to TRBJ2-2; 8 bases fit TRBD1. The germline V gene encodes CDR1 DFQATT and CDR2 SNEGSKA (reference sequence). The CDR3 has 15 residues. V was pared by 6 bases and J by 1 base, with 7 bases of the junction left unmatched. This chain's CDR3 is CSARPGQENTGELFF. CDR3 bases: TGCAGTGCGAGGCCGGGACAGGAGAACACCGGGGAGCTGTTTTTT.

This clonotype was picked up many times. The chain carries TRBV15 and TRBJ1-2; the D is unclear. The V end was cut by 2 bases, the J end by 7 bases, with 14 bases between. The CDR3 extends over 14 amino acids. From germline, CDR1 is LNHNV and CDR2 YYDKDF (reference sequence). CDR3 nucleotide sequence: TGTGCCACCAGCAGACCCGCCGAGAAACGTGGCTACACCTTC. Protein: CATSRPAEKRGYTF.

This clonotype was counted a few times. V gene TRBV6-6 combines with J gene TRBJ2-2; 8 positions agree with TRBD1. The CDR3 spans 16 residues. With 5 bases clipped from V and 4 bases from J, the junction kept 9 bases outside the gene matches. CDR1 MNHNY and CDR2 SVGAGI come from the germline V gene (reference sequence). The CDR3 coding sequence is TGTGCCAGCAGTAATACGGACAGGGTCCCCACCGGGGAGCTGTTTTTT. Amino acids: CASSNTDRVPTGELFF.

The rearrangement uses TRBV29-1 and TRBJ1-1; D is uncertain. From germline, CDR1 is SQVTM and CDR2 ANQGSEA. The ends were cut back, 6 bases at V and 0 bases at J, with 8 bases in the middle. This CDR3 comprises 12 residues. CDR3 region: CSVEELNTEAFF. CDR3 coding DNA: TGCAGCGTAGAGGAGTTGAACACTGAAGCTTTCTTT.

The rearrangement links TRBV10-2 to TRBJ1-2, with D possibly being TRBD1 (5 bases). The length of the CDR3 is 14 residues. Germline V gene lookup returns CDR1 WSHSY and CDR2 SAAADI. Trimming shortened V by 7 bases and J by 0 bases, and 12 bases separated the two germline ends. The CDR3 is CASKPGPSNYGYTF. DNA of the CDR3: TGCGCCAGCAAGCCAGGGCCCTCTAACTATGGCTACACCTTC.

The chain is built from TRBV20-1 and TRBJ2-1, with a tentative D call TRBD2 (6 bases). Deletions cut 5 bases from V and 10 bases from J, with 15 bases between. There are 12 residues in the CDR3. Germline CDR1 is DFQATT and CDR2 is SNEGSKA (reference sequence). The CDR3 here is CSAGGLTGEQFF. Written as DNA, the CDR3 is TGCAGTGCTGGGGGGTTAACGGGAGAGCAGTTCTTC.

This clonotype was found a few times. The V call is TRBV5-4, the J call TRBJ2-3; 9 nucleotides agree with TRBD2. Trimming removed 3 bases from V and 6 bases from J; junction bases left unmatched: 14. CDR3 length: 17 residues. Germline V lookup: CDR1 SGHNT, CDR2 YYREEE (reference sequence). The DNA for the CDR3 is TGTGCCAGCAGCTCCGGTGGAGCGGGGGGACTTACGGATACGCAGTATTTT. As protein: CASSSGGAGGLTDTQYF.

This clonotype was picked up a small number of times. The J gene is TRBJ2-4, the V gene TRBV15; 7 nucleotides match TRBD1. Per germline, CDR1 LNHNV and CDR2 YYDKDF (reference sequence). The trim removed 7 bases at V and 4 bases at J, leaving 4 bases unmatched. The CDR3 has 13 amino acids. The DNA for the CDR3 is TGTGCCACCACGGGACAGACTAAAAACATTCAGTACTTC. Residues: CATTGQTKNIQYF.

This clonotype came up a few times. This chain links TRBV10-3 with TRBJ1-5, with D hard to call. The CDR3 runs to 14 residues. From germline, CDR1 is ENHRY and CDR2 SYGVKD. V was cut by 0 bases and J by 2 bases, with 5 bases left in between. The CDR3 sequence: CAISESNGNQPQHF. The CDR3 DNA is TGTGCCATCAGTGAGTCGAACGGCAATCAGCCCCAGCATTTT.

This clonotype showed up many times. V gene TRBV3-1 combines with J gene TRBJ2-5, with a weak D call TRBD1 (6 bases). This CDR3 spans 14 amino acids. Germline V CDR1 and CDR2: LGHDT, YNNKEL (reference sequence). V was trimmed by 1 base and J by 7 bases, leaving 13 bases between them. For the CDR3, the DNA is TGTGCCAGCAGCCAAGGACTGGACAGCCGGACCCAGTACTTC. Amino acids: CASSQGLDSRTQYF.

This clonotype was counted ten times or more. The chain couples TRBV5-1 to TRBJ2-1; 8 bases match TRBD2. The CDR3 extends over 16 amino acids. V shed 1 base, J shed 1 base, and the junction held 4 bases outside the gene matches. Per germline, CDR1 SGHRS and CDR2 YFSETQ. The CDR3 sequence: CASSLLVAGSYNEQFF. CDR3 bases: TGCGCCAGCAGCTTGTTGGTAGCGGGATCCTACAATGAGCAGTTCTTC.

This clonotype was seen more than once but under ten times. V and J are TRBV25-1 and TRBJ1-3; no firm D call. Trimming pared 4 bases from V and 0 bases from J, leaving 7 bases between. The germline gives CDR1 MGHDK, CDR2 SYGVNS. This CDR3 spans 14 amino acids. This CDR3 is CASSVYSSGNTIYF. CDR3 DNA sequence: TGTGCCAGCAGTGTATATAGCTCTGGAAACACCATATATTTT.